Listed here are 20 T cell receptor beta chains from one sample, sequenced in a study of cytomegalovirus exposure and HLA in healthy donors. Primers: 60 Vbeta forward and 13 Jbeta reverse. Clones were sequenced by immunoSEQ multiplex PCR, and TCRdb holds only the in-frame ones, with some missing. The sample contains over 110,000 clones, around 80% of which appear only once. The sequenced sample consisted of PBMCs. Receptors were obtained from a male donor in good health and CMV-seropositive.

The chain is built from TRBV6-5 and TRBJ2-1, with 10 bases that match TRBD1. The CDR3 contains 14 residues. In germline, CDR1 is MNHEY, CDR2 SVGAGI. V lost 8 bases to trimming and J lost 5 bases; unmatched junction nucleotides: 6. The chain's CDR3 is CASRETGGHNEQFF. CDR3 nucleotide sequence: TGTGCCAGCCGAGAGACAGGGGGCCACAATGAGCAGTTCTTC.

The chain combines TRBV10-3 with TRBJ2-3; the D is unclear. V lost 3 bases, J lost 2 bases, and 15 bases lay in between. This CDR3 comprises 16 residues. Per the germline V gene, CDR1 is ENHRY and CDR2 is SYGVKD. CDR3 nucleotide sequence: TGTGCCATCAGTGAAGGCACCCGACTGCTCACAGATACGCAGTATTTT. Its translation is CAISEGTRLLTDTQYF.

The genes are TRBV15 and TRBJ2-7; 10 positions agree with TRBD1. Per germline, CDR1 LNHNV and CDR2 YYDKDF (reference sequence). The length of the CDR3 is 14 residues. The V and J ends lost 1 base and 5 bases, in that order; junction bases with no gene match: 2. The CDR3 DNA sequence: TGTGCCACCAGCAGAGGGGGGACAGGGGACGAGCAGTACTTC. Residues: CATSRGGTGDEQYF.

This chain connects TRBV19 to TRBJ1-5; D gene uncertain. Germline CDR1 is LNHDA and CDR2 is SQIVND (reference sequence). The CDR3 consists of 14 residues. Trimming shortened V by 3 bases and J by 5 bases, and 11 bases separated the two germline ends. CDR3 in amino acids: CASSMNRLYQPQHF. CDR3 bases: TGTGCCAGTAGTATGAACAGATTATATCAGCCCCAGCATTTT. The full variable domain, completed using reference TRBV19 and TRBJ1-5, is DGGITQSPKYLFRKEGQNVTLSCEQNLNHDAMYWYRQDPGQGLRLIYYSQIVNDFQKGDIAEGYSVSREKKESFPLTVTSAQKNPTAFYLCASSMNRLYQPQHFGDGTRLSIL.

The chain carries TRBV7-8 and TRBJ2-7, with 8 bases matching TRBD1. J gave up 9 bases and V 5 bases, and 12 bases lay outside the gene matches. Germline loops: CDR1 SGHVS, CDR2 FQNEAQ. The CDR3 length is 14 residues. Here the CDR3 DNA reads TGTGCCAGCAGCCTCCGGGACAGGCAGCAAGCGCAGTACTTC. Protein: CASSLRDRQQAQYF. The entire variable domain, with the rest obtained from reference TRBV7-8 and TRBJ2-7, is as follows: GAGVSQSPRYKVAKRGQDVALRCDPISGHVSLFWYQQALGQGPEFLTYFQNEAQLDKSGLPSDRFFAERPEGSVSTLKIQRTQQEDSAVYLCASSLRDRQQAQYFGPGTRLTVT.

The rearrangement uses TRBV5-1 and TRBJ2-5; D possibly corresponds to TRBD2 (7 bases). The CDR3 sequence is 14 residues long. Germline V lookup: CDR1 SGHRS, CDR2 YFSETQ. Trimming removed 0 bases from V and 4 bases from J, with 10 bases in between. For the CDR3, the DNA is TGCGCCAGCAGCTTGGCGGGGGGCGCAGAGACCCAGTACTTC. Its protein product is CASSLAGGAETQYF.

As concerns this clone: At one of its ends the junction is not consistent with the germline gene, which may arise from a read error. The gene calls are TRBV4-1 and TRBJ1-3; no firm D call. This CDR3 comprises 14 residues. CDR1 and CDR2 from the germline V gene are MGHRA and YSYEKL. Written as DNA, the CDR3 is TGCGCCAGCAGCCAAGGGGTGAGTGGAGACACCATATATTTT. Its translation: CASSQGVSGDTIYF.

This chain links TRBV11-2 with TRBJ1-2, with TRBD1 as a possible D gene (6 bases). The CDR3 totals 15 residues. Deletions cut 6 bases from V and 8 bases from J, with 22 bases between. The germline V gene encodes CDR1 SGHAT and CDR2 FQNNGV. CDR3 protein: CASRPFAGTKRGYTF. For the CDR3, the DNA is TGTGCCAGCAGACCATTTGCAGGGACAAAGAGGGGCTACACCTTC.

The V and J genes are TRBV7-2 and TRBJ1-5, with D unresolved. The CDR3 covers 15 residues. V was cut by 3 bases and J by 3 bases, with 12 bases left in between. CDR1 and CDR2 from the germline V gene are SGHTA and FQGNSA. This CDR3 is CASSFIIGDNQPQHF. CDR3 in DNA: TGTGCCAGCAGCTTTATAATTGGAGACAATCAGCCCCAGCATTTT.

This chain connects TRBV11-3 to TRBJ1-1; unclear D gene. Germline V lookup: CDR1 SGHNT, CDR2 YENEEA. The CDR3 covers 13 residues. Trimming left V 1 base short and J 7 bases short, with 10 bases between. The CDR3 region is CASSLGGENEAFF. The CDR3, as DNA: TGTGCCAGCAGCTTAGGAGGCGAAAATGAAGCTTTCTTT. The whole variable domain, remainder taken from reference TRBV11-3 and TRBJ1-1, is EAGVVQSPRYKIIEKKQPVAFWCNPISGHNTLYWYLQNLGQGPELLIRYENEEAVDDSQLPKDRFSAERLKGVDSTLKIQPAELGDSAVYLCASSLGGENEAFFGQGTRLTVV.

The CDR3 nucleotides are TGTGCCAGCAGTTCGCGTACTGAAGCTTTCTTT. Amino acids: CASSSRTEAFF. This chain uses TRBV6-6 with TRBJ1-1; the D is unclear. Germline V gene data show CDR1 as MNHNY and CDR2 as SVGAGI (reference sequence). This CDR3 has 11 amino acids. The germline V and J ends were trimmed by 4 bases and 5 bases, with 5 bases remaining between them.

V is TRBV5-6 and J is TRBJ2-5; TRBD1 is a possible D gene (6 bases). Trimming removed 2 bases from V and 5 bases from J, with 10 bases in between. The CDR3 consists of 13 residues. Germline V gene data show CDR1 as SGHDT and CDR2 as YYEEEE. The CDR3 DNA is TGTGCCAGCAGCTTAGAAAGGGGGGAGACCCAGTACTTC. Residues: CASSLERGETQYF.

This sequence joins TRBV14 and TRBJ1-2; D possibly corresponds to TRBD1 (5 bases). Between the trimmed V and J ends, which lost 6 bases and 0 bases, there was a span of 8 bases. Germline V gene sequence: CDR1 SGHDN, CDR2 FVKESK. The length of the CDR3 is 13 residues. CDR3 coding DNA: TGTGCCAGCAGAGAGACAGCTAACTATGGCTACACCTTC. It specifies CASRETANYGYTF.

This clone has only a few counts. The chain uses TRBV30 and TRBJ1-1, with D possibly being TRBD1 (6 bases). This CDR3 has 12 amino acids. V dropped 8 bases and J dropped 1 base, with 11 bases sitting between them. Per germline, CDR1 GTSNPN and CDR2 SVGIG (reference sequence). The CDR3 DNA reads TGTGCCGCCGACAGGTCGAACACTGAAGCTTTCTTT. Translated, it gives CAADRSNTEAFF.

This chain connects TRBV7-3 to TRBJ2-7; D uncertain. This CDR3 is built from 16 residues. V lost 5 bases, J lost 4 bases, and 21 bases lay in between. The germline CDR1 and CDR2 sequences are SGHTA and FQGTGA. The CDR3 DNA follows: TGTGCCAGCAGCCCCTCCGGGTCCTACTCGCCGTACGAGCAGTACTTC. It specifies CASSPSGSYSPYEQYF.

The chain links TRBV5-4 to TRBJ1-4; TRBD1 matches 11 bases. Germline-derived CDR1 and CDR2 are SGHNT and YYREEE (reference sequence). The J segment lost 7 bases and the V segment lost 0 bases, leaving 5 bases of the junction unmatched. The length of the CDR3 is 16 residues. CDR3 amino acids: CASSLGLGQGGEKLFF. DNA for the CDR3: TGTGCCAGCAGCTTGGGATTGGGACAGGGGGGTGAAAAACTGTTTTTT.

The chain employs TRBV6-4 and TRBJ2-1; 7 bases are a match to TRBD2. V lost 6 bases and J lost 5; bases outside the gene matches: 7. Germline assignment: CDR1 MRHNA and CDR2 SNTAGT. This CDR3 has 14 amino acids. The CDR3 reads CASSPGLENNEQFF. For the CDR3, the DNA is TGTGCCAGCAGCCCCGGACTAGAGAACAATGAGCAGTTCTTC.

The J gene is TRBJ2-3, the V gene TRBV7-9, with 9 bases that match TRBD2. Losses at the gene ends were 6 bases for V and 2 bases for J; bases not matched to a gene: 6. Germline CDR1 SEHNR, CDR2 FQNEAQ (reference sequence). The CDR3 consists of 15 residues. CDR3 coding DNA: TGTGCCAGCAGTCCTAGCGGGACCTACACAGATACGCAGTATTTT. Translating it yields CASSPSGTYTDTQYF.

This clone came up a few times. This chain connects TRBV6-6 to TRBJ1-2, with a possible D match to TRBD1 (5 bases). The CDR3 runs to 16 residues. The germline V and J ends were trimmed by 4 bases and 2 bases, with 17 bases remaining between them. The V gene's germline CDR1 is MNHNY and CDR2 SVGAGI (reference sequence). The CDR3 DNA follows: TGTGCCAGCAGTTTCCCTAGACAGTTTGAGAACTATGGCTACACCTTC. It is translated as CASSFPRQFENYGYTF.

This chain uses TRBV7-8 with TRBJ2-7; D is undetermined. Between the trimmed V and J ends, which lost 2 bases and 3 bases, there was a span of 14 bases. The CDR3 runs to 15 residues. The germline CDR1 and CDR2 sequences are SGHVS and FQNEAQ. The chain's CDR3 is CASSLTVNFNYEQYF. For the CDR3, the DNA is TGTGCCAGCAGCTTAACTGTGAACTTCAACTACGAGCAGTACTTC. The full variable domain, completed using reference TRBV7-8 and TRBJ2-7, is GAGVSQSPRYKVAKRGQDVALRCDPISGHVSLFWYQQALGQGPEFLTYFQNEAQLDKSGLPSDRFFAERPEGSVSTLKIQRTQQEDSAVYLCASSLTVNFNYEQYFGPGTRLTVT.